Below are 30 T cell receptor beta chains sequenced from a single sample in a study of cytomegalovirus exposure and HLA in healthy donors. The table came from immunoSEQ multiplex PCR; TCRdb's copy has only in-frame clones and leaves some out. The table shows over 45,000 clones, with roughly 92% occurring only once. The sample taken for sequencing was PBMCs. These receptors originate from a man in his late teens or twenties in good health and CMV-seronegative.

This clone has more than one count but fewer than ten. The J gene is TRBJ2-2, the V gene TRBV18; a possible D gene is TRBD2 (6 bases). The CDR3 loop spans 17 amino acids. V lost 1 base, J lost 2 bases, and 14 bases lay in between. CDR1 is KGHSH and CDR2 is LQKENI in the germline V gene. Written as DNA, the CDR3 is TGTGCCAGCTCACCACGTATCGGGGGAGGAAACACCGGGGAGCTGTTTTTT. It encodes CASSPRIGGGNTGELFF.

This clone showed up just once. The chain uses TRBV28 and TRBJ1-1; TRBD1 is a possible D gene (5 bases). V lost 2 bases to trimming and J lost 5 bases, with 9 bases between them. The CDR3 totals 13 residues. Germline V gene lookup returns CDR1 MDHEN and CDR2 SYDVKM. The CDR3 spells CASSLVAGTEAFF. For the CDR3, the DNA is TGTGCCAGCAGTTTAGTGGCAGGGACTGAAGCTTTCTTT.

The chain is built from TRBV4-1 and TRBJ1-2; D is unclear. V gave up 1 base and J gave up 4 bases, with 7 bases separating them. CDR1 and CDR2 from the germline V gene are MGHRA and YSYEKL. The CDR3 consists of 13 residues. CDR3 region: CASSQVGSYGYTF. CDR3 DNA sequence: TGCGCCAGCAGCCAAGTGGGGAGCTATGGCTACACCTTC.

The chain combines TRBV27 with TRBJ1-5; D is undetermined. The CDR3 consists of 13 residues. The germline V gene has CDR1 MNHEY and CDR2 SMNVEV (reference sequence). V lost 3 bases and J lost 5, with 8 bases in between. The chain's CDR3 is CASSFGWYQPQHF. The DNA for the CDR3 is TGTGCCAGCAGTTTCGGTTGGTATCAGCCCCAGCATTTT.

The chain uses TRBV6-5 and TRBJ2-3; D not certain. In germline, CDR1 is MNHEY, CDR2 SVGAGI. CDR3 size: 15 residues. Trimming shortened V by 3 bases and J by 0 bases, and 10 bases separated the two germline ends. The CDR3 loop reads CASSYVRRSTDTQYF. CDR3 nucleotide sequence: TGTGCCAGCAGTTATGTTCGTCGTAGCACAGATACGCAGTATTTT.

This clone was seen just once. The gene calls are TRBV7-2 and TRBJ2-3; 9 bases map to TRBD1. The trim removed 6 bases at V and 2 bases at J, leaving 3 bases unmatched. This CDR3 has 14 residues. Germline V gene lookup returns CDR1 SGHTA and CDR2 FQGNSA. CDR3 DNA sequence: TGTGCCAGCAGGGCACAGGGGGCCACAGATACGCAGTATTTT. As protein: CASRAQGATDTQYF.

This chain links TRBV6-1 with TRBJ1-5; weak D call: TRBD1 (5 bases). Germline CDR1 is MNHNS and CDR2 is SASEGT. Trimming cost V 7 bases and J 5 bases, with 15 bases left between them. CDR3 size: 14 residues. The CDR3 protein is CASNSQGWDQPQHF. The CDR3, as DNA: TGTGCCAGCAACAGCCAGGGATGGGATCAGCCCCAGCATTTT.

The chain employs TRBV28 and TRBJ1-4, with D possibly TRBD1 on 6 matching bases. Deletions cut 4 bases from V and 5 bases from J, with 11 bases between. This CDR3 region has 14 residues. Per the germline V gene, CDR1 is MDHEN and CDR2 is SYDVKM. DNA for the CDR3: TGTGCCAGCAGTTACAGGGCCCGAAATGAAAAACTGTTTTTT. This sequence encodes CASSYRARNEKLFF.

This clone has only one observation. CDR3 region: CASSLYPGGAVGANVLTF. In DNA, the CDR3 is TGTGCCAGCAGCTTATATCCAGGGGGCGCGGTTGGGGCCAACGTCCTGACTTTC. The chain is built from TRBV7-6 and TRBJ2-6; 8 bases map to TRBD1. Germline CDR1 and CDR2: SGHVS and FNYEAQ. The junction had 9 bases not matched to a gene; V was cut back by 2 bases and J by 3 bases. This CDR3 region has 18 residues.

The chain couples TRBV7-2 to TRBJ2-1, with D perhaps TRBD2 (6 bases). This CDR3 has 18 residues. Trimming removed 0 bases at V and 1 base at J, with 16 bases between. Germline CDR1 is SGHTA and CDR2 is FQGNSA. CDR3 DNA: TGTGCCAGCAGCTTAGCGCGGACTACTGGTCGGTCCTACAATGAGCAGTTCTTC. This gives the protein CASSLARTTGRSYNEQFF.

This chain joins TRBV7-3 and TRBJ1-2; 7 nucleotides agree with TRBD1. V lost 4 bases and J lost 2; bases outside the gene matches: 7. Germline V gene data show CDR1 as SGHTA and CDR2 as FQGTGA. The CDR3 extends over 15 amino acids. CDR3 in DNA: TGTGCCAGCAGCTCCTTAAGAGGGGGCAACTATGGCTACACCTTC. Protein sequence: CASSSLRGGNYGYTF.

In its sample, this clone was seen once. V gene TRBV6-5 combines with J gene TRBJ2-5; a weak D match, TRBD2 (6 bases). Between the trimmed V and J ends, which lost 7 bases and 6 bases, there was a span of 18 bases. The V gene's germline CDR1 is MNHEY and CDR2 SVGAGI. The CDR3 loop spans 14 amino acids. The CDR3 coding sequence is TGTGCCAGCAAAACTAGCCCTCAGCAAAAGACCCAGTACTTC. Translating gives CASKTSPQQKTQYF.

The rearrangement joins TRBV28 to TRBJ1-1; D is uncertain. V shed 4 bases and J shed 4 bases, with 22 bases lying between them. From germline, CDR1 is MDHEN and CDR2 SYDVKM. This CDR3 is built from 17 residues. In nucleotides, the CDR3 is TGTGCCAGCAGTTCTATTTGGGTGGAGGCTTCGGGCACTGAAGCTTTCTTT. The encoded protein is CASSSIWVEASGTEAFF.

The rearrangement links TRBV5-1 to TRBJ2-5; 9 positions agree with TRBD2. The CDR3 contains 15 residues. Germline V gives CDR1 SGHRS, CDR2 YFSETQ. Trimming at V came to 4 bases and at J to 1 base, leaving 5 bases not matched to a gene. The CDR3 protein is CASSATSGSQETQYF. CDR3 sequence (DNA): TGCGCCAGCAGCGCTACTAGCGGGTCCCAAGAGACCCAGTACTTC.

The V and J genes are TRBV4-1 and TRBJ2-3, with 9 bases aligning to TRBD2. CDR1 MGHRA and CDR2 YSYEKL come from the germline V gene. V gave up 4 bases and J gave up 2 bases; unmatched junction bases: 4. This CDR3 has 15 amino acids. The CDR3 coding sequence is TGCGCCAGCAGCCCGACTAGCGGATCCACAGATACGCAGTATTTT. Translation: CASSPTSGSTDTQYF.

The V gene is TRBV11-2, the J gene TRBJ2-7; a possible D gene is TRBD2 (5 bases). Germline CDR1 is SGHAT and CDR2 is FQNNGV. The ends were cut back, 3 bases at V and 2 bases at J, with 8 bases in the middle. This CDR3 comprises 13 residues. CDR3 sequence reads: CASSFAGTYEQYF. CDR3 DNA sequence: TGTGCCAGCAGCTTCGCGGGCACCTACGAGCAGTACTTC.

The DNA for the CDR3 is TGTGCCAGCAGCCTGGGACAGTGGAAAAGTGAGACCCAGTACTTC. Amino acids: CASSLGQWKSETQYF. This chain joins TRBV7-2 and TRBJ2-5; 7 bases line up with TRBD1. The CDR3 runs 15 residues. Germline lookup yields CDR1 SGHTA and CDR2 FQGNSA. The ends lost 5 bases at V and 5 bases at J; junction bases unmatched: 11.

In its sample, this clone was seen a few times. The rearrangement joins TRBV7-2 to TRBJ2-2, with TRBD2 identical over 11 bases. The trim removed 5 bases at V and 0 bases at J, leaving 8 bases unmatched. CDR3 size: 18 residues. Germline CDR1 reads SGHTA; CDR2 reads FQGNSA. In DNA, the CDR3 is TGTGCCAGCAGCCCCTTTAGCGGGAGGGCTTCGAACACCGGGGAGCTGTTTTTT. Amino acid sequence: CASSPFSGRASNTGELFF.

As regards this clone: Relative to the germline gene, one junction end is altered; a read error may explain this. CDR3 amino acids: CASSSLGTSGSIF. The CDR3 DNA is TGTGCCAGCAGCTCCCTAGGGACTAGCGGGAGTATCTTC. The V and J genes are TRBV11-2 and TRBJ2-1, with 14 bases fitting TRBD2. Looked up from germline, CDR1 is SGHAT and CDR2 is FQNNGV. The CDR3 totals 13 residues.

This chain uses TRBV7-9 with TRBJ1-1; D may be TRBD1 (5 bases). Trimming shortened V by 4 bases and J by 3 bases, and 9 bases separated the two germline ends. CDR1 SEHNR and CDR2 FQNEAQ come from the germline V gene (reference sequence). CDR3 length: 13 amino acids. The CDR3 sequence: CASSSSGDTEAFF. Written as DNA, the CDR3 is TGTGCCAGCAGCTCCTCGGGGGACACTGAAGCTTTCTTT.

The CDR3 DNA reads as TGTGCCAGCAGTCGAGGACAGGGAAGACGCTACACCTTC. It translates to CASSRGQGRRYTF. V usage is TRBV6-5 and J usage is TRBJ1-2, with 8 bases matching TRBD1. Germline values: CDR1 MNHEY, CDR2 SVGAGI. The CDR3 extends over 13 amino acids. The trim removed 5 bases at V and 9 bases at J, leaving 8 bases unmatched.

The chain carries TRBV7-9 and TRBJ2-3; possibly TRBD2 for D (5 bases). The CDR3 has 16 amino acids. In germline, CDR1 is SEHNR, CDR2 FQNEAQ (reference sequence). V was pared by 4 bases and J by 2 bases, with 16 bases between. Here the CDR3 DNA reads TGTGCCAGCAGCTCAGGTTCTAAGCGGAACACAGATACGCAGTATTTT. As protein: CASSSGSKRNTDTQYF.

The rearrangement links TRBV19 to TRBJ1-2; D may be TRBD1 (6 bases). V shed 3 bases and J shed 8 bases, with 19 bases lying between them. The CDR3 is 15 amino acids. From germline, CDR1 is LNHDA and CDR2 SQIVND (reference sequence). The CDR3 coding sequence is TGTGCCAGTAGTATCCCGCTGGGGGCGCGGAGCGGCTACACCTTC. The encoded protein is CASSIPLGARSGYTF.

The chain recombines TRBV2 with TRBJ1-1; no definite D call. Trimming took 9 bases from V and 1 from J, leaving 12 bases between them. Germline-derived CDR1 and CDR2 are SNHLY and FYNNEI. The CDR3 is made up of 13 amino acids. This CDR3 reads CASEQIENTEAFF. The CDR3 DNA sequence: TGTGCCAGTGAACAGATCGAGAACACTGAAGCTTTCTTT.

This chain joins TRBV10-3 and TRBJ2-1, with a possible D match to TRBD1 (9 bases). This CDR3 is built from 14 residues. Germline V CDR1 and CDR2: ENHRY, SYGVKD. V was pared by 5 bases and J by 7 bases, with 15 bases between. This CDR3 reads CAISSGGTGNEQFF. CDR3 DNA: TGTGCCATCAGTTCGGGAGGGACAGGGAATGAGCAGTTCTTC.

This sequence joins TRBV4-1 and TRBJ2-5; TRBD1 matches at 9 bases. The J segment lost 3 bases and the V segment lost 2 bases, leaving 7 bases of the junction unmatched. The germline V gene encodes CDR1 MGHRA and CDR2 YSYEKL. CDR3 length equals 16 residues. The CDR3 reads CASSQLGTGRKETQYF. The CDR3 DNA follows: TGCGCCAGCAGCCAACTCGGGACAGGGAGAAAAGAGACCCAGTACTTC.

J is TRBJ2-7 and V is TRBV18; TRBD2 might be the D (6 bases). Per germline, CDR1 KGHSH and CDR2 LQKENI. Trimming removed 6 bases from V and 4 bases from J, with 19 bases in between. The CDR3 extends over 15 amino acids. The CDR3 DNA reads as TGTGCCAGCTCCCCCGGGGAGGACGCTTTGTACGAGCAGTACTTC. Its protein product is CASSPGEDALYEQYF.

This chain joins TRBV4-1 and TRBJ1-1; D is ambiguous. CDR1 and CDR2 (germline): MGHRA, YSYEKL. Trimming cost V 4 bases and J 3 bases, with 12 bases left between them. CDR3 size: 14 residues. Here the CDR3 reads CASSPVPSYTEAFF. The CDR3 DNA reads TGCGCCAGCAGCCCCGTCCCTTCTTACACTGAAGCTTTCTTT.

The gene calls are TRBV19 and TRBJ1-3, with a tentative D call TRBD1 (5 bases). The CDR3 sequence is 16 residues long. V shed 6 bases and J shed 0 bases, with 15 bases lying between them. Germline-derived CDR1 and CDR2 are LNHDA and SQIVND (reference sequence). The CDR3 region is CASSADSLNSGNTIYF. In DNA form, the CDR3 reads TGTGCCAGTAGCGCCGACAGTTTAAACTCTGGAAACACCATATATTTT.

The chain couples TRBV4-1 to TRBJ1-1; 8 bases fit TRBD1. Trimming cost V 1 base and J 11 bases; bases outside gene matches: 6. In germline, CDR1 is MGHRA, CDR2 YSYEKL. This CDR3 has 13 residues. DNA for the CDR3: TGCGCCAGCAGCCAAGTGGCAGGGGGCTTGGCTTTCTTT. Amino acid sequence: CASSQVAGGLAFF.